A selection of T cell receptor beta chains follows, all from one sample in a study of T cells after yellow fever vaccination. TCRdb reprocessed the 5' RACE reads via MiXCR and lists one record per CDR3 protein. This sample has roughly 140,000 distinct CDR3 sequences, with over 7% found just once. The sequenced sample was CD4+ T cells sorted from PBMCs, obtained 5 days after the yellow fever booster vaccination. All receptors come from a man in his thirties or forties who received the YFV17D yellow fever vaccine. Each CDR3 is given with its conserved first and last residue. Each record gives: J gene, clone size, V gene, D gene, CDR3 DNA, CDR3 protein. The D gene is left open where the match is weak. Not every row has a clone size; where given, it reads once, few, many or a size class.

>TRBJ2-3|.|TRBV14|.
TGTGTCAGCAGCCAGGGCGGAACAGATACGCAGTATTTT
CVSSQGGTDTQYF
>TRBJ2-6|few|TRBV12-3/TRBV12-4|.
TGTGCCAGCAGTAGGAAAAGGAGCTCTGGGGCCAACGTCCTGACTTTC
CASSRKRSSGANVLTF
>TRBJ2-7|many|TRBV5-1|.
TGCGCCAGCAGCTTGGCTCAGTCGGATGAGCAGTACTTC
CASSLAQSDEQYF
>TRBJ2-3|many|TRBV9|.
TGTGCCAGCAGCGTAGATCACACAGATACGCAGTATTTT
CASSVDHTDTQYF
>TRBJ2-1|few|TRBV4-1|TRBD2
TGCGCCAGCAGCCAGGAACGACTAGCGGGAGCCTTGAGCTCCTACAATGAGCAGTTCTTC
CASSQERLAGALSSYNEQFF
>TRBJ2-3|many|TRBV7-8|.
TGTGCCAGCAGCTTAGCGGGCAGGGCCGCAGATACGCAGTATTTT
CASSLAGRAADTQYF
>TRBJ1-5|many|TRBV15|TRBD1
TGTGCCACCAGCGATTCGACAGGGCGTCAGCCCCAGCATTTT
CATSDSTGRQPQHF
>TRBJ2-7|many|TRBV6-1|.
TGTGCCAGCAGTACAGCCCGGGGGGCCGGTTACGAGCAGTACTTC
CASSTARGAGYEQYF
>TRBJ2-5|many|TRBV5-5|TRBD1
TGTGCCAGCAGCCCTCCCGGGACAGGGAAAGAGACCCAGTACTTC
CASSPPGTGKETQYF
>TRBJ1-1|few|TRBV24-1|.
TGTGCCACCAGTTCGGACACGGGTACGGAAGCTTTCTTT
CATSSDTGTEAFF
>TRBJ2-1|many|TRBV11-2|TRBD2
TGTGCCAGCAGCCGTCCAGGGGGAACTAGCGGGAGGGCCCCTGAGCAGTTCTTC
CASSRPGGTSGRAPEQFF
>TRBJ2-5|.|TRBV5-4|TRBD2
TGTGCCAGCAGCCCTGGTGGTAGCGGGAGCTGGGAGACCCAGTACTTC
CASSPGGSGSWETQYF
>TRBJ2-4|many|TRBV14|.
TGTGCCAGCAGCCCTCACACCGGGACATTTCTAGCCAAAAACATTCAGTACTTC
CASSPHTGTFLAKNIQYF
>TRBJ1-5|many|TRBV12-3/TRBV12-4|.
TGTGTGCCACGCCCCGACGGTCAGCCCCAGCATTTT
CVPRPDGQPQHF
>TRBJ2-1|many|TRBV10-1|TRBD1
TGCGCCAGCAATTCCGGGACAGGGGTCATCAATGAGCAGTTCTTC
CASNSGTGVINEQFF
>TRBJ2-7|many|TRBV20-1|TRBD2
TGCAGTGCCCATAGCGGGAGGGCAGACTACGAGCAGTACTTC
CSAHSGRADYEQYF
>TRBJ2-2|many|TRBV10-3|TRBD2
TGTGCCATCAGAACCGGGACTAGCGGGGCCGGGGAGCTGTTTTTT
CAIRTGTSGAGELFF
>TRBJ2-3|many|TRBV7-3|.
TGTGCCAGCAGCCTCCAGACGGCAGATACGCAGTATTTT
CASSLQTADTQYF
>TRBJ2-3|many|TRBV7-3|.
TGTGCCAGCAGCTTAGCTGGAGGGCCAGAAGATACGCAGTATTTT
CASSLAGGPEDTQYF
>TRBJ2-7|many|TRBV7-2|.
TGTGCCAGCAGCTTAGAGGGGAAAGCCTCCTACGAGCAGTACTTC
CASSLEGKASYEQYF
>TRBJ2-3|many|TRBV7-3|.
TGTGCCAGCAGCCTGAGGGTCCCAGATACGCAGTATTTT
CASSLRVPDTQYF
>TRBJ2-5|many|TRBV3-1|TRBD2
TGTGCCAGCAGCCCCCGGACTAGCGGAGAGACCCAGTACTTC
CASSPRTSGETQYF
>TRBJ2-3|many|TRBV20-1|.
TGCAGTGCTAGACGACGGGTTACCACAGATACGCAGTATTTT
CSARRRVTTDTQYF
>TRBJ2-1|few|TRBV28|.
TGTGCCAGCAGCCTGATGAGGAATGAGCAGTTCTTC
CASSLMRNEQFF
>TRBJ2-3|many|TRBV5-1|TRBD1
TGCGCCAGCAGCACCGGACAGGTCCGGTTTATAGATACGCAGTATTTT
CASSTGQVRFIDTQYF
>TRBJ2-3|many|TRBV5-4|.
TGTGCCAGCAGCCCTTCCACGACAGATACGCAGTATTTT
CASSPSTTDTQYF
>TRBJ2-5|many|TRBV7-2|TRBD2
TGTGCCAGCAGCTTAGCGGCGGGAGCCCCAGAGACCCAGTACTTC
CASSLAAGAPETQYF
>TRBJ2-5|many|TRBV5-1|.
TGCGCCAGCAGCCCCCAGAGCGGGCCGGGAGAGACCCAGTACTTC
CASSPQSGPGETQYF
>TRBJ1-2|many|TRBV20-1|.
TGCAGTGCTAGAGCCTCTCCGGGGGTTGATGGCTACACCTTC
CSARASPGVDGYTF
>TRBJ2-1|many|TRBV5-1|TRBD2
TGCGCCAGCAGCTTGGGCAGCGAGACTAGCGGGTCCAATGAGCAGTTCTTC
CASSLGSETSGSNEQFF
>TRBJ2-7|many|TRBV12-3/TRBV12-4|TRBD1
TGTGCCAGCAGTTTCGGGACAGACAGACCTTACTACGAGCAGTACTTC
CASSFGTDRPYYEQYF
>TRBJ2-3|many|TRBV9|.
TGTGCCAGCAGCGGGGGAGCAGATACGCAGTATTTT
CASSGGADTQYF
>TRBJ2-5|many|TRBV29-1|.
TGCAGCGTTGGGAATCAAGAAGAGACCCAGTACTTC
CSVGNQEETQYF
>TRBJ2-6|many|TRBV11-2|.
TGTGCCAGCAGCCCCCGGACAGCGACCTACTCTGGGGCCAACGTCCTGACTTTC
CASSPRTATYSGANVLTF
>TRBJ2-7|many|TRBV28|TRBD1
TGTGCCAGCACCTCCTGGGACAGGGGGCAATACGAGCAGTACTTC
CASTSWDRGQYEQYF
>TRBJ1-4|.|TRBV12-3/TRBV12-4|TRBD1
TGTGCCAGCACCTTGGGGACAGTTGGTGAAAAACTGTTTTTT
CASTLGTVGEKLFF
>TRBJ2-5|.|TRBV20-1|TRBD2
TGCAGTGCTGCCTTTACTAGCGGAAAAGAGACCCAGTACTTC
CSAAFTSGKETQYF
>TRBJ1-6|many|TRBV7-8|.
TGTGCCAGCAGCTTAACCCGGACAGTTAATTCACCCCTCCACTTT
CASSLTRTVNSPLHF
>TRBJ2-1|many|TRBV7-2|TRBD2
TGTGCCAGCAGCCTGAGGCGGCTAGCGGGAGTTGATGAGCAGTTCTTC
CASSLRRLAGVDEQFF
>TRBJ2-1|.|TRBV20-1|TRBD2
TGCAGTGCTAGAGGAGGACTAGCGGGAGTCGATGAGCAGTTCTTC
CSARGGLAGVDEQFF
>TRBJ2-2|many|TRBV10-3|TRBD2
TGTGCCATCCGAGCGGGAGAGTACACCGGGGAGCTGTTTTTT
CAIRAGEYTGELFF
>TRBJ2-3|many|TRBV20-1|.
TGCAGTCCGGACGGAGATACGCAGTATTTT
CSPDGDTQYF
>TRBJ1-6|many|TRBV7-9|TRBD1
TGTGCCAGCATCCGCTGGACAGGGAGGGGATCACCCCTCCACTTT
CASIRWTGRGSPLHF
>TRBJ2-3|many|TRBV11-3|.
TGTGCCAGCAGCCCCGGGACACCCTACACAGATACGCAGTATTTT
CASSPGTPYTDTQYF
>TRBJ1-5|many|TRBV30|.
TGTGCCTGGAGCCGGCAGGACAATCAGCCCCAGCATTTT
CAWSRQDNQPQHF
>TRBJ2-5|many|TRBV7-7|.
TGTGCTAGCAGCGAAAAAGGGCAAGAGACCCAGTACTTC
CASSEKGQETQYF